The rows below give T cell receptor beta chains drawn from one sample of a study of blood T cells in healthy people across ages. TCRdb redid the calling of the 5' RACE reads with MiXCR, one entry per CDR3 protein. The repertoire holds over 950,000 distinct CDR3 sequences, with roughly half as singletons. Source material: blood. The origin of the receptors is a woman aged 55-75 years in good health. Both conserved end residues are part of each CDR3. Each record gives: clone size, D gene, V gene, J gene, CDR3 DNA, CDR3 protein. The D gene is left open where the match is weak. Not all rows give a size; the values are once, few, many and, for expanded clones, a class.

size: few; D: .; V: TRBV25-1; J: TRBJ1-2; DNA: TGTGCCAGCAGTCCTCAAGGGGCGGGCTATGGCTACACCTTC; CDR3: CASSPQGAGYGYTF
size: .; D: .; V: TRBV6-5; J: TRBJ2-2; DNA: TGTGCCAGCAGTTACCTATTTACGGGAGTGAACACCGGGGAGCTGTTTTTT; CDR3: CASSYLFTGVNTGELFF
size: .; D: .; V: TRBV7-9; J: TRBJ2-7; DNA: TGTGCCAGCAGCCGGCCTCTGGACGGGGAATACGAGCAGTACTTC; CDR3: CASSRPLDGEYEQYF
size: .; D: .; V: TRBV28; J: TRBJ2-5; DNA: TGTGCCAGCAGTCGGGACATTGGGGAGCAGTACTTC; CDR3: CASSRDIGEQYF
size: .; D: TRBD1; V: TRBV4-2; J: TRBJ1-1; DNA: TGTGCCAGCAGCCTCAGGACAGGACGCCAAGCTTTCTTT; CDR3: CASSLRTGRQAFF
size: .; D: .; V: TRBV7-2; J: TRBJ2-7; DNA: TGTGCCATCAGCAAACAGGGAACCGAGCAGTACTTC; CDR3: CAISKQGTEQYF
size: few; D: TRBD1; V: TRBV10-3; J: TRBJ1-1; DNA: TGTGCCATCAGTGCGGGGACAGGTGACACTGAAGCTTTCTTT; CDR3: CAISAGTGDTEAFF
size: few; D: TRBD1; V: TRBV20-1; J: TRBJ2-5; DNA: TGCAGTGCTAGAGAATTGGGGACAGGGGGCCTTCAAGAGACCCAGTACTTC; CDR3: CSARELGTGGLQETQYF
size: .; D: .; V: TRBV3-1; J: TRBJ2-3; DNA: TGTGCCAGCAGCCACGGAAAACAGCGCACAGATACGCAGTATTTT; CDR3: CASSHGKQRTDTQYF
size: .; D: .; V: TRBV20-1; J: TRBJ2-3; DNA: TGCAGTGCGAGGGACGGATTCATTAGATCCGATACGCAGTATTTT; CDR3: CSARDGFIRSDTQYF
size: .; D: .; V: TRBV20-1; J: TRBJ1-5; DNA: TGCAGTGCTAGACGGGGAAGCAATCAGCCCCAGCATTTT; CDR3: CSARRGSNQPQHF
size: few; D: TRBD1; V: TRBV7-2; J: TRBJ2-7; DNA: TGTGCCAGCAGCTTAGGGGACAGGGCAGGCTACGAGCAGTACTTC; CDR3: CASSLGDRAGYEQYF
size: .; D: .; V: TRBV4-3; J: TRBJ1-2; DNA: TGCGCCAGCAGCCAAGTTCTTTGGGACTATGGCTACACCTTC; CDR3: CASSQVLWDYGYTF
size: few; D: .; V: TRBV20-1; J: TRBJ1-4; DNA: TGCAGTGCTGCCGTTGGAGAAGGAGGAAAACTGTTTTTT; CDR3: CSAAVGEGGKLFF
size: once; D: .; V: TRBV28; J: TRBJ1-2; DNA: TGTGCCAGCAGTGGGGTGGGGATCTATGGCTACACCTTC; CDR3: CASSGVGIYGYTF
size: .; D: .; V: TRBV19; J: TRBJ2-3; DNA: TGTGCCACGGCCCCTACAGGGACGACAGATACGCAGTATTTT; CDR3: CATAPTGTTDTQYF
size: .; D: TRBD1; V: TRBV7-2; J: TRBJ2-7; DNA: TGTGCCAGCAGCTCAGGACAGGATCTGACCTACGAGCAGTACTTC; CDR3: CASSSGQDLTYEQYF
size: few; D: .; V: TRBV10-3; J: TRBJ1-6; DNA: TGTGCCATCAGTGAGGAGGGGAGAGCTTCACCCCTCCACTTT; CDR3: CAISEEGRASPLHF
size: many; D: .; V: TRBV29-1; J: TRBJ2-7; DNA: TGCAGCGTTAAGATACAGGGATCCTACGAGCAGTACTTC; CDR3: CSVKIQGSYEQYF
size: few; D: .; V: TRBV4-2; J: TRBJ1-5; DNA: TGTGCCAGCAGCCAAGATCGTCGACAGCCCCAGCATTTT; CDR3: CASSQDRRQPQHF
size: few; D: TRBD1; V: TRBV4-1; J: TRBJ2-7; DNA: TGCGCCAGCAGCCAAGTCCTAAACAGGGGGCCCTACGAGCAGTACTTC; CDR3: CASSQVLNRGPYEQYF
size: .; D: .; V: TRBV18; J: TRBJ2-7; DNA: TGTGCCAGCTCACCACCTAACAGGGATGAGCAGTACTTC; CDR3: CASSPPNRDEQYF
size: .; D: .; V: TRBV10-3; J: TRBJ2-7; DNA: TGTGCCATCAGTGAGTCGAAAGGGGGCTACGAGCAGTACTTC; CDR3: CAISESKGGYEQYF
size: few; D: .; V: TRBV25-1; J: TRBJ1-4; DNA: TGTGCCAGCAGCCGCAGTGGGTTCGGGGAAAAACTGTTTTTT; CDR3: CASSRSGFGEKLFF
size: .; D: .; V: TRBV27; J: TRBJ2-7; DNA: TGTGCCAGCAGATCTGGGGTTCATTCCTACGAGCAGTACTTC; CDR3: CASRSGVHSYEQYF
size: few; D: .; V: TRBV7-2; J: TRBJ2-7; DNA: TGTGCCAGCAGCTTAGGGTCGGGAGTTACCTACGAGCAGTACTTC; CDR3: CASSLGSGVTYEQYF
size: few; D: TRBD2; V: TRBV28; J: TRBJ2-7; DNA: TGTGCCAGCAGTCAAACTAGCGGTTTCTCCTACGAGCAGTACTTC; CDR3: CASSQTSGFSYEQYF
size: .; D: TRBD1; V: TRBV20-1; J: TRBJ1-5; DNA: TGCAGTGCTAGTCACAGGGGGGGGTATAGCAATCAGCCCCAGCATTTT; CDR3: CSASHRGGYSNQPQHF
size: .; D: TRBD1; V: TRBV9; J: TRBJ2-1; DNA: TGTGCCAGCAGCGCCTCGGGACAGGGGCCTTCGTTCTTC; CDR3: CASSASGQGPSFF
size: .; D: TRBD2; V: TRBV28; J: TRBJ2-4; DNA: TGTGCCAGCACCGCAGGCGGGAGAGTCAACATTCAGTACTTC; CDR3: CASTAGGRVNIQYF
size: once; D: TRBD1; V: TRBV10-3; J: TRBJ2-1; DNA: TGTGCCATCAGTTTCTCAGGGGGCACGAATGAGCAGTTCTTC; CDR3: CAISFSGGTNEQFF
size: few; D: .; V: TRBV5-1; J: TRBJ2-3; DNA: TGCGCCAGCAGCTTCGGCGGGGCTGAAATCACAGATACGCAGTATTTT; CDR3: CASSFGGAEITDTQYF
size: .; D: TRBD2; V: TRBV2; J: TRBJ2-7; DNA: TGTGCCAGCAGTCGCGGGGGGAGGGGGTTCGAGCAGTACTTC; CDR3: CASSRGGRGFEQYF
size: .; D: .; V: TRBV29-1; J: TRBJ2-5; DNA: TGCAGCGTTGCAGTCACGGGGGTCGAGACCCAGTACTTC; CDR3: CSVAVTGVETQYF
size: .; D: TRBD2; V: TRBV7-8; J: TRBJ2-1; DNA: TGTGCCAGCAGCTGGGGGGGGGGTCAGCAGTTCTTC; CDR3: CASSWGGGQQFF
size: .; D: TRBD1; V: TRBV9; J: TRBJ2-5; DNA: TGTGCCAGCAGCGTAGCAGGACAGGGGGCATGGGAGACCCAGTACTTC; CDR3: CASSVAGQGAWETQYF
size: .; D: TRBD1; V: TRBV6-5; J: TRBJ2-7; DNA: TGTGCCAGCAGTCTATCCCCCCCGACAGGGGGCGACGAGCAGTACTTC; CDR3: CASSLSPPTGGDEQYF
size: .; D: .; V: TRBV10-3; J: TRBJ2-7; DNA: TGTGCCATCAGTGGGGGACCCGAGCAGTACTTC; CDR3: CAISGGPEQYF
size: few; D: .; V: TRBV14; J: TRBJ2-7; DNA: TGTGCCAGCAGCGCCACAATAACCCAGTACTTC; CDR3: CASSATITQYF
size: .; D: .; V: TRBV9; J: TRBJ2-1; DNA: TGTGCCAGCAGCATCGGTGATACCTACAATGAGCAGTTCTTC; CDR3: CASSIGDTYNEQFF
size: .; D: .; V: TRBV29-1; J: TRBJ1-1; DNA: TGCAGCGTTGGGGAGGCAGGAGCCATGAACACTGAAGCTTTCTTT; CDR3: CSVGEAGAMNTEAFF
size: .; D: .; V: TRBV10-3; J: TRBJ2-7; DNA: TGTGCCATCAGTGACTCGGGCTCCGAGCAGTACTTC; CDR3: CAISDSGSEQYF
size: .; D: TRBD2; V: TRBV20-1; J: TRBJ2-7; DNA: TGCAGTGCTAGATCCGGACTAGCGGGAGGCCTTTTTTACGAGCAGTACTTC; CDR3: CSARSGLAGGLFYEQYF
size: few; D: TRBD1; V: TRBV6-5; J: TRBJ2-3; DNA: TGTGCCAGCAGTTTGTACGGGACAGGGTCCGTAGATACGCAGTATTTT; CDR3: CASSLYGTGSVDTQYF
size: few; D: .; V: TRBV24-1; J: TRBJ2-3; DNA: TGTGCCACCAGCACGACCACAGATACGCAGTATTTT; CDR3: CATSTTTDTQYF
size: .; D: TRBD2; V: TRBV7-2; J: TRBJ2-7; DNA: TGTGCCAGCAGCTTTGGGAGGGGACTAGCGTCCTACGAGCAGTACTTC; CDR3: CASSFGRGLASYEQYF
size: many; D: .; V: TRBV4-3; J: TRBJ2-1; DNA: TGCGCCAGCAGCCAAGATGGGAACAGACTCAATGAGCAGTTCTTC; CDR3: CASSQDGNRLNEQFF
size: .; D: .; V: TRBV20-1; J: TRBJ1-2; DNA: TGCAGTGCTGGGCCCAGGGGCTACACCTTC; CDR3: CSAGPRGYTF
size: few; D: TRBD1; V: TRBV2; J: TRBJ2-3; DNA: TGTGCCAGCAGCGGGGACAGGGGGATCACAGATACGCAGTATTTT; CDR3: CASSGDRGITDTQYF
size: few; D: .; V: TRBV12-3/TRBV12-4; J: TRBJ2-5; DNA: TGTGCCAGCAGTTTCGTCAGGGGCTCCCAAGAGACCCAGTACTTC; CDR3: CASSFVRGSQETQYF
size: .; D: .; V: TRBV30; J: TRBJ2-1; DNA: TGTGCCTGGAACTCACAGACCACAAGCAATGAGCAGTTCTTC; CDR3: CAWNSQTTSNEQFF
size: .; D: .; V: TRBV12-3/TRBV12-4; J: TRBJ2-7; DNA: TGTGCCAGCAGTTTTCAAATACCCGAGCAGTACTTC; CDR3: CASSFQIPEQYF